This note documents a single T cell receptor beta chain sequence. Its target is not known. Germline V gives CDR1 MGHRA, CDR2 YSYEKL. Trimming took 3 bases from V and 2 from J; bases not matched to a gene: 6. The CDR3 runs 17 residues. These data originate in a study of OX40 agonist ivuxolimab in advanced cancers. Study-level information: Patient treatment consisted of intravenous ivuxolimab administration every 2 weeks at 0.01 to 10 mg/kg. Partial responses occurred in three patients (one hepatocellular carcinoma, two cutaneous melanoma).

Using immunoSEQ multiplex PCR, the repertoire was profiled, and TCRdb retains in-frame clones only, with some absent. The sample holds approximately 90,000 clones; approximately 86% are singletons and the top ten take 3% to 4%. Findings and caveats of the study: Nonresponders included some who also had low normalized T-cell clonal expansion.

The chain joins TRBV4-1 to TRBJ1-4; 10 nucleotides line up with TRBD1. The source is an adult with an advanced solid tumor such as melanoma, head and neck, liver or kidney cancer. This sample comprised CD4+ or CD8+ T cells sorted from blood, obtained in a trial of the OX40 agonist ivuxolimab. For the CDR3, the DNA is TGCGCCAGCAGCCATGGACAGGGGGGGATTACTAATGAAAAACTGTTTTTT. This translates into CASSHGQGGITNEKLFF.